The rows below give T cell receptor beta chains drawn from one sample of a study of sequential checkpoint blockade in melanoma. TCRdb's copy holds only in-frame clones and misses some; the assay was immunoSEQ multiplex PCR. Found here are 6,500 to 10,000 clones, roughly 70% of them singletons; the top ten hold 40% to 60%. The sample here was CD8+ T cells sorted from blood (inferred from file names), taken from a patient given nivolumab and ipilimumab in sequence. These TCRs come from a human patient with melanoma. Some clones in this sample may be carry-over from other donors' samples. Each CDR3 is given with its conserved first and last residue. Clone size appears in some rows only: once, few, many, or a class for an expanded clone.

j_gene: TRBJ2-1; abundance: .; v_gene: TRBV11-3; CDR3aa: CASSPRLAGGVQFF
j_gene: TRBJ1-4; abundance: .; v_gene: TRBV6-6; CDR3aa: CASSKGGEKLFF
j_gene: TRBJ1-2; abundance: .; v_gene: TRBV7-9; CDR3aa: CASSLGQDPYGYTF
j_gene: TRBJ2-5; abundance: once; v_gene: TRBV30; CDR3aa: CAWSVYLAGAQETQYF
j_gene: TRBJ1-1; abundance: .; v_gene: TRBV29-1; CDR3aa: CSAGQLLGEAFF
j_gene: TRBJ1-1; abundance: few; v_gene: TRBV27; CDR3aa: CASSQRGVTEAFF
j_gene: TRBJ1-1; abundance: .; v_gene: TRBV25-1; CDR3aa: CASSETGGGTTEAFF
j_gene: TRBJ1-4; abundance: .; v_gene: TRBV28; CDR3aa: CASSSFYRGTNEKLFF
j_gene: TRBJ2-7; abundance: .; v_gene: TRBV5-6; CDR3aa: CASSFGAGRPYEQYF
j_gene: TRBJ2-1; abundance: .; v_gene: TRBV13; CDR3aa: CASSRTVGSYNEQFF
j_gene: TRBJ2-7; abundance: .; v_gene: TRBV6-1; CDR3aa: CASSERRTGSYEQYF
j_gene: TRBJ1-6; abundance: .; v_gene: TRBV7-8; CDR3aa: CASSLGGRGSNSPLHF
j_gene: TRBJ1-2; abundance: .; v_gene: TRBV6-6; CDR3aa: CASSRGQGASGYTF
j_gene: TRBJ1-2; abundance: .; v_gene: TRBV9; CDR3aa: CASSVSGAHGYTF